This TCR beta chain derives from a study of Ad26.COV2.S vaccination and SARS-CoV-2 variants. Overall study context: Sample donor was a member of the COV1001 Ad26.COV2.S trial arm.

Produced via immunoSEQ multiplex PCR; TCRdb's table is partial and in-frame only. This sample yields about 350,000 clones, of which about 88% are seen a single time; around 11% belongs to the top ten. The treatment denotes: some 20 received Ad26.COV2.S at low or high dose, single or two shots; 5 received placebo; per-sample allocation not given. Samples were taken on day 63 after the first vaccine or placebo injection. V lost 5 bases and J 4 bases, leaving 12 bases between the germline ends. Germline CDR1 reads MNHEY; CDR2 reads SVGAGI. There are 14 residues in the CDR3. This rearrangement joins TRBV6-5 to TRBJ2-1; maybe TRBD2 (6 bases). Sequencing used peripheral blood, obtained in a trial of Ad26.COV2.S vaccine versus placebo. This TCR derives from a person aged 18-60 years who received the Ad26.COV2.S COVID-19 vaccine or a placebo. CDR3 sequence reads: CASSNSGFYNEQFF. The CDR3 coding sequence is TGTGCCAGCAGTAATAGCGGATTTTACAATGAGCAGTTCTTC.